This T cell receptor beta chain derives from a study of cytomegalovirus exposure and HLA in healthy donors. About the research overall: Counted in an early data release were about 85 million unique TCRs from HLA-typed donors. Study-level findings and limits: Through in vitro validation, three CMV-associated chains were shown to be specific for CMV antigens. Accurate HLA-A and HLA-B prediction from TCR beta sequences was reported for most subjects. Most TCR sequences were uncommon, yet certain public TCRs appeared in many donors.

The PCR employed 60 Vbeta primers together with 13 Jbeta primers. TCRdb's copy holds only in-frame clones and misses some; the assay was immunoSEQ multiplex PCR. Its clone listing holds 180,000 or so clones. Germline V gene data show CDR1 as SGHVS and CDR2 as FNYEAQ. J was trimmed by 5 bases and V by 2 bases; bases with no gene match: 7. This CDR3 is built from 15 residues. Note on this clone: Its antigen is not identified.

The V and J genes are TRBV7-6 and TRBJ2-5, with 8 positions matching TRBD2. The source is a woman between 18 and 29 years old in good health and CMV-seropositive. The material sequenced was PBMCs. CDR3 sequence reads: CASSLNSGGGETQYF. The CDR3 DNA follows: TGTGCCAGCAGCTTAAACAGCGGGGGAGGGGAGACCCAGTACTTC.